This T cell receptor (beta chain) was sequenced in a study of blood T cells in healthy people across ages (dated by TCRdb to between 2014 and 2017). Regarding the complete study: Template switching captured roughly one uniquely barcoded TCR beta cDNA molecule per two T cells in model experiments. The study measured age-related changes in TCR beta repertoire diversity using deep sequencing normalized with unique cDNA molecular identifiers. Donors were grouped into four age groups: young (average 16 years), middle-aged (around 39), aged (about 60) and long-lived (around 82). To avoid experimental bias, donors of different ages were distributed randomly across sequencing lanes. Using the same blood draw, the study looked at two additional independent replicas of 1 million unique cDNA reads for two donors, one aged 18 to 30 and the other aged 80 or older.

Cut back by 7 bases and 3 bases, the V and J ends lie 13 bases apart. The CDR3 spans 14 residues, from the cysteine through the phenylalanine. Only CDR3 DNA is held: 42 bases, read in frame from base 1. The CDR1 and CDR2 encoded by the germline V gene are MNHEY and SVGAGI. Findings and caveats that apply to the study as a whole: The percentage of naive T cells measured by flow cytometry correlated strongly with observed TCR beta diversity. Compared with the aged group, more naive CD4+ T cells, fewer expanded clones and increased TCR diversity were shown by the long-lived group, suggesting age selection. Estimates of total diversity based on one million sequenced T cells were regarded as lower bounds and as underestimates. Since profiling was done on bulk unsorted PBMCs, naive and antigen-experienced compartments could not be conclusively compared. Observed TCR beta diversity per million T cells fell roughly linearly with age, and a significant reduction was already apparent by age approximately 41. Because the CMV infection status of the donors was unknown, age-related changes in expanded clonotypes may potentially have been confounded.

The library came from 5' RACE. The sequencer listed for this sample is Illumina HiSeq 2500. The second PCR ran for about 7 to 11 cycles and used a J-beta primer mix along with a sample-barcoded 5' primer. A unique molecular identifier was introduced onto each TCR beta cDNA molecule by a template-switch 5' adaptor carrying 12 random nucleotides. Each sample yielded at least 2.5 million CDR3-containing paired-end reads. First-strand cDNA was synthesized from all RNA with the Mint cDNA synthesis kit, primed by a TRBC-specific oligonucleotide. Following uracil-DNA glycosylase treatment, all cDNA underwent a first 18-cycle PCR with the universal primers M1SS and BC2_uni_R. Turning to the authors' computational methods: Normalization of each sample was performed by random selection of 1 million high-quality reads, each carrying a distinct molecular identifier. Instead of being binned into consensus sequences, reads that shared molecular identifiers were thrown out. MiTCR, with a Q25 quality threshold and the strictest error-elimination algorithm, was used for CDR3 identification, clonotype clustering and error correction. A nonparametric unseen species model with Euler transformation was used to estimate lower-bound total TCR beta diversity. TCRdb reprocessed the public reads (quality trimming at Q25 with fastp, clone calling with MiXCR) and kept in-frame beta chains. Rows are unified per CDR3 protein, each entry keeping the most common DNA and genes. The V and J calls and clone size come from TCRdb's table, not from the authors' own analysis. This sample gives roughly 1,500,000 distinct CDR3 sequences in total; 42% of them show up just once. The top ten clones comprise roughly 7.9% of the sample.

Points on this clonotype: Its antigen is still unknown. Nothing much larger sits one base from this clone, and base qualities are not available.

The 39 donors, aged about 6 to 100 years, were systemically healthy Caucasian individuals from Russia. Ten milliliters of peripheral blood were drawn from each donor into EDTA-treated Vacutainer tubes. Ficoll-Paque density-gradient centrifugation was used to isolate PBMCs, with at least 6.5 million per sample. Trizol reagent was used to extract total RNA from the PBMCs, yielding at least 5.5 micrograms per sample. Naive CD45RAhigh/CD27high T cell percentages were measured by flow cytometry on a PBMC aliquot from every donor. This TCR was sampled from a woman aged 18-29 years in good health. Recombination connected TRBV6-5 to TRBJ1-3, and the D gene may be TRBD1, 6 bases matching. The sample comprised blood. CDR3 loop: CASTIGGLGNTIYF. The DNA sequence reads TGTGCCAGCACCATAGGGGGACTTGGAAACACCATATATTTT.